These 27 T cell receptor beta chains came from one sample sequenced in a study of CD8 T cells in ankylosing spondylitis. No antigens are known for them. TCRdb re-called the 5' RACE reads through MiXCR, storing one row per CDR3 protein. This repertoire shows approximately 520,000 distinct CDR3 sequences, roughly 5.3% found once; its top ten account for roughly 3.3%. Study-level findings and limits: Apparently characteristic of ankylosing spondylitis blood was a TCR beta motif (about eight highly homologous variants).

Sequences were obtained from blood, either unsorted or a sorted T cell fraction (not recorded which). These receptors were taken from a male donor with ankylosing spondylitis.

A note on this clonotype: This may be a read error: a much more frequent sequence differs by one nucleotide. The conserved final phenylalanine or tryptophan is absent from the CDR3, which likely points to a read error. V and J are TRBV7-9 and TRBJ1-6; D uncertain. CDR1 is SEHNR, CDR2 FQNEAQ, per germline (reference sequence). This CDR3 has 13 residues. Trimming left V 2 bases short and J 8 bases short, with 7 bases between. Written as DNA, the CDR3 is TGTGCCAGCAGCTTATATGAAGATTCACCCCTCCACTCT. It codes for CASSLYEDSPLHS.

This clonotype was recorded at least ten times. This rearrangement joins TRBV24-1 to TRBJ1-5; TRBD1 matches at 10 bases. With V trimmed by 4 bases and J by 6 bases, 5 bases remained unmatched. This CDR3 region has 15 residues. Germline CDR1 and CDR2: KGHDR and SFDVKD. The CDR3: CATSDSGQGIQPQHF. CDR3 DNA sequence: TGTGCCACCAGTGACTCGGGACAGGGGATTCAGCCCCAGCATTTT.

This clonotype came up many times. The chain employs TRBV28 and TRBJ2-1, with 8 bases lining up with TRBD2. CDR1 MDHEN and CDR2 SYDVKM come from the germline V gene. The ends lost 5 bases at V and 9 bases at J; junction bases unmatched: 6. CDR3 length: 13 residues. DNA for the CDR3: TGTGCCAGCAGTCGTATAGCGGGGAGTGAGCAGTTCTTC. Protein product: CASSRIAGSEQFF.

This clonotype was recorded many times. The chain links TRBV27 to TRBJ1-5; 7 bases agree with TRBD1. Germline CDR1 reads MNHEY; CDR2 reads SMNVEV (reference sequence). The CDR3 is 15 amino acids. V gave up 5 bases and J gave up 2 bases; unmatched junction bases: 6. The CDR3 DNA reads TGTGCCAGCAGTGGGAGCGGACAGGGCAATCAGCCCCAGCATTTT. This sequence encodes CASSGSGQGNQPQHF.

Comment on this clonotype: This may stem from a read error, because a much larger clone lies one nucleotide away. This chain joins TRBV3-1 and TRBJ1-1; no definite D call. CDR1 is LGHDT, CDR2 YNNKEL, per germline (reference sequence). The CDR3 contains 13 residues. The CDR3 region is CARSQQPHREAFF. As DNA, the CDR3 is TGTGCCAGAAGCCAACAACCACACCGTGAAGCTTTCTTT.

This clonotype has ten or more counts. The V call is TRBV6-1, the J call TRBJ1-1; a possible D gene is TRBD1 (5 bases). V dropped 9 bases and J dropped 3 bases, with 17 bases sitting between them. This CDR3 contains 14 residues. Germline V gene lookup returns CDR1 MNHNS and CDR2 SASEGT. DNA of the CDR3: TGTGCCAGTCTCCGGGCGGGGGAGGACACTGAAGCTTTCTTT. It codes for CASLRAGEDTEAFF.

This clonotype occurred many times. The chain recombines TRBV6-1 with TRBJ2-3; 8 nucleotides align to TRBD1. The CDR3 sequence is 13 residues long. V gave up 6 bases and J gave up 3 bases; unmatched junction bases: 2. Looked up from germline, CDR1 is MNHNS and CDR2 is SASEGT. Here the CDR3 DNA reads TGTGCCAGCAGGGACAGGGTGACAGATACGCAGTATTTT. This codes for CASRDRVTDTQYF.

This clonotype was counted ten times or more. This CDR3 reads CAIRISGGAEETQYF. The CDR3, as DNA: TGTGCCATCAGAATAAGCGGGGGGGCCGAGGAGACCCAGTACTTC. The chain combines TRBV10-3 with TRBJ2-5; 10 bases are shared with TRBD2. CDR3 length: 15 residues. The V gene end was trimmed by 6 bases and the J gene end by 5 bases; junction bases not matched to a gene: 9. Germline CDR1 reads ENHRY; CDR2 reads SYGVKD.

To note about this clonotype: The germline gene is not matched at one end of the junction; a read error may be the cause. V and J are TRBV5-1 and TRBJ2-7, with a tentative D call TRBD1 (5 bases). Germline CDR1 and CDR2: SGHRS and YFSETQ. CDR3 length: 12 amino acids. In nucleotides, the CDR3 is TGCGCCAGAAGCTCCGACAGCTACGAGCAGTACTTC. Its protein is CARSSDSYEQYF.

The chain employs TRBV19 and TRBJ2-7; D perhaps matches TRBD1 (5 bases). The germline CDR1 and CDR2 sequences are LNHDA and SQIVND (reference sequence). V gave up 2 bases and J gave up 1 base, with 6 bases separating them. The CDR3 totals 13 residues. CDR3 in amino acids: CASSITGSYEQYF. Written as DNA, the CDR3 is TGTGCCAGTAGTATAACAGGTTCCTACGAGCAGTACTTC.

The chain employs TRBV6-9 and TRBJ1-5, with D unresolved. The germline V gene encodes CDR1 MNHGY and CDR2 SVAAGI. This CDR3 has 14 residues. V lost 2 bases and J 9 bases, leaving 14 bases between the germline ends. CDR3 in DNA: TGTGCCAGCAGTTATACGCTCCTCACGGGGCCCCAGCATTTT. The encoded protein is CASSYTLLTGPQHF.

This clonotype was counted at least ten times. V gene TRBV20-1 combines with J gene TRBJ2-3; D might be TRBD2 (5 bases). Germline lookup yields CDR1 DFQATT and CDR2 SNEGSKA (reference sequence). CDR3 length: 12 amino acids. Trimming removed 8 bases at V and 1 base at J, with 10 bases between. CDR3 residues: CSPAARTDTQYF. The CDR3 DNA reads as TGCAGTCCAGCGGCCCGCACAGATACGCAGTATTTT.

This clonotype showed up many times. V is TRBV4-1 and J is TRBJ2-1; 10 nucleotides align to TRBD2. The V segment lost 4 bases and the J segment 6 bases; nucleotides outside the gene matches: 6. The CDR3 spans 15 residues. Germline V CDR1 and CDR2: MGHRA, YSYEKL. The CDR3 here is CASSPAGGRFNEQFF. DNA of the CDR3: TGCGCCAGCAGCCCAGCGGGGGGGCGATTCAATGAGCAGTTCTTC.

This clonotype was seen repeatedly, ten times or more. This chain joins TRBV12-3 or TRBV12-4 and TRBJ1-1; tentative D call: TRBD1 (6 bases). Trimming cost V 3 bases and J 2 bases, with 22 bases left between them. The CDR3 is made up of 18 amino acids. CDR3 sequence: CASSFIIQGWFGNTEAFF. The DNA for the CDR3 is TGTGCCAGCAGTTTCATAATTCAGGGGTGGTTCGGTAACACTGAAGCTTTCTTT.

This clonotype was counted between two and nine times. This chain links TRBV4-3 with TRBJ2-7; TRBD2 matches at 7 bases. Trimming at V came to 2 bases and at J to 3 bases, leaving 7 bases not matched to a gene. The germline CDR1 and CDR2 sequences are LGHNA and YSLEER. This CDR3 region has 15 residues. CDR3: CASSQKRDYLYEQYF. In DNA form, the CDR3 reads TGCGCCAGCAGCCAAAAAAGGGACTATCTCTACGAGCAGTACTTC.

This clonotype was observed many times. The rearrangement links TRBV6-5 to TRBJ1-1; TRBD1 aligns across 9 bases. V trimming: 4 bases; J trimming: 4 bases; junction bases outside the gene matches: 1. The CDR3 covers 13 residues. The germline V gene has CDR1 MNHEY and CDR2 SVGAGI. This CDR3 reads CASSWDRVTEAFF. The DNA of the CDR3 is TGTGCCAGCAGTTGGGACAGGGTCACTGAAGCTTTCTTT.

This clonotype has only a few counts. J is TRBJ2-4 and V is TRBV7-9; D not certain. V shed 5 bases and J shed 0 bases, with 11 bases lying between them. Germline loops: CDR1 SEHNR, CDR2 FQNEAQ (reference sequence). CDR3 size: 15 residues. The CDR3 loop is CASSKITLAKNIQYF. In DNA, the CDR3 is TGTGCCAGCAGCAAGATTACCCTAGCCAAAAACATTCAGTACTTC.

This clonotype has a handful of counts. The genes are TRBV7-3 and TRBJ2-1; 9 nucleotides agree with TRBD2. V lost 6 bases to trimming and J lost 6 bases; unmatched junction nucleotides: 9. This CDR3 region has 15 residues. Germline V gene lookup returns CDR1 SGHTA and CDR2 FQGTGA. CDR3 coding DNA: TGTGCCAGCAGTGACCCGCGGGGGGGATTCAATGAGCAGTTCTTC. Translation: CASSDPRGGFNEQFF.

This clonotype has ten or more counts. The rearrangement links TRBV7-2 to TRBJ1-1, with D tentatively TRBD1 (5 bases). Between the trimmed V and J ends, which lost 6 bases and 8 bases, there was a span of 16 bases. The CDR3 is 13 amino acids. Germline CDR1 is SGHTA and CDR2 is FQGNSA. This CDR3 reads CASRPHLGHEAFF. In DNA, the CDR3 is TGTGCCAGCAGACCACACCTTGGACACGAAGCTTTCTTT.

This clonotype showed up many times. The chain is built from TRBV27 and TRBJ2-7; 7 nucleotides match TRBD1. Per germline, CDR1 MNHEY and CDR2 SMNVEV (reference sequence). This CDR3 spans 14 amino acids. J was trimmed by 1 base and V by 11 bases; bases with no gene match: 11. CDR3 region: CACQRQGVSYEQYF. DNA of the CDR3: TGTGCCTGCCAACGACAGGGCGTATCCTACGAGCAGTACTTC.

This clonotype was seen many times. CDR3 DNA sequence: TGTGCCAGCTCACCAGGGCAGACCTTGGCCCAGCATTTT. This codes for CASSPGQTLAQHF. The V gene is TRBV18, the J gene TRBJ1-5; D is ambiguous. CDR1 is KGHSH, CDR2 LQKENI, per germline. The V and J ends lost 2 bases and 11 bases respectively, with 13 bases between them. The CDR3 loop spans 13 amino acids.

This clonotype was seen at least ten times. This chain uses TRBV6-5 with TRBJ1-2, with D uncertain. Germline CDR1 is MNHEY and CDR2 is SVGAGI. The CDR3 has 14 amino acids. Trimming stripped 4 bases from V and 6 bases from J, with 15 bases between. The CDR3 is CASSLVVRVDGYTF. In DNA form, the CDR3 reads TGTGCCAGCAGTTTAGTAGTGAGGGTAGATGGCTACACCTTC.

This clonotype was seen ten or more times. CDR3 bases: TGTGCCAGCAGTAGACCTCCCCTCGGGTCCACTGAAGCTTTCTTT. Encoded protein: CASSRPPLGSTEAFF. The chain has TRBV28 and TRBJ1-1; D is unresolved. CDR1 is MDHEN and CDR2 is SYDVKM in the germline V gene. Trimming pared 5 bases from V and 4 bases from J, leaving 17 bases between. CDR3 length equals 15 residues.

Many counts were recorded for this clonotype. V and J are TRBV27 and TRBJ2-1; maybe TRBD2 (5 bases). The CDR3 loop spans 16 amino acids. V was cut by 5 bases and J by 0 bases, with 14 bases left in between. Germline loops: CDR1 MNHEY, CDR2 SMNVEV (reference sequence). The CDR3 loop reads CASSLSAGSSYNEQFF. The DNA for the CDR3 is TGTGCCAGCAGTCTCTCGGCGGGCAGCTCCTACAATGAGCAGTTCTTC.

The V and J genes are TRBV12-3 or TRBV12-4 and TRBJ1-2; D is uncertain. The CDR3 is 14 residues long. The germline V and J ends were trimmed by 6 bases and 4 bases, with 15 bases remaining between them. CDR3 residues: CASSKFRNGYGYTF. DNA for the CDR3: TGTGCCAGCAGCAAATTCAGAAACGGCTATGGCTACACCTTC.

V usage is TRBV7-9 and J usage is TRBJ2-1; TRBD2 matches at 7 bases. The CDR3 covers 16 residues. V lost 5 bases to trimming and J lost 3 bases; unmatched junction nucleotides: 10. CDR1 is SEHNR, CDR2 FQNEAQ, per germline (reference sequence). This CDR3 reads CASSPSLAELYNEQFF. CDR3 nucleotides: TGTGCCAGCAGCCCTTCTCTAGCGGAGCTCTACAATGAGCAGTTCTTC.

This clonotype was picked up many times. The V call is TRBV27, the J call TRBJ2-7; D may be TRBD2 (6 bases). Germline V lookup: CDR1 MNHEY, CDR2 SMNVEV (reference sequence). This CDR3 is 13 amino acids long. V lost 3 bases, J lost 6 bases, and 12 bases lay in between. The CDR3: CASSLGGNSEQYF. DNA for the CDR3: TGTGCCAGCAGTTTGGGAGGTAATAGCGAGCAGTACTTC.